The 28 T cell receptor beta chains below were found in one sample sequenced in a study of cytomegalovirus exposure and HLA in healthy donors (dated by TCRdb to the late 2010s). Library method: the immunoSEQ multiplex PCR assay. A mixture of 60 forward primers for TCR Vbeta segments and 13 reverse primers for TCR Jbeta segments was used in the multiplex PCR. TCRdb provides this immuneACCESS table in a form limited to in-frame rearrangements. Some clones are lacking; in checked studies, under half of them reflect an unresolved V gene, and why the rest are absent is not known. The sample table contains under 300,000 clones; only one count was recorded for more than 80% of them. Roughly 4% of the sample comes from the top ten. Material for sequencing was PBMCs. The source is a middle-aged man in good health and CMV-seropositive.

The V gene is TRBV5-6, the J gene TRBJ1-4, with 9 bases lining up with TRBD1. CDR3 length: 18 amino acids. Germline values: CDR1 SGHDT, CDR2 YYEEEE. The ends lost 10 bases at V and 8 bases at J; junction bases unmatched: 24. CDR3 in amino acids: CAGGGWRTGASVREKLFF. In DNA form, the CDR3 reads TGTGCCGGGGGCGGGTGGAGGACAGGGGCGTCGGTGCGGGAAAAACTGTTTTTT.

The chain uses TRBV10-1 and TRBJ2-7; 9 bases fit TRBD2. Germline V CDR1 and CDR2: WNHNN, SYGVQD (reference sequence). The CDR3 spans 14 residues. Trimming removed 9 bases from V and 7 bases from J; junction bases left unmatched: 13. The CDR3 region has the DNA TGCGCCAGTCGTCCAGAACTAGCGGGCACGGAGCAGTACTTC. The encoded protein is CASRPELAGTEQYF.

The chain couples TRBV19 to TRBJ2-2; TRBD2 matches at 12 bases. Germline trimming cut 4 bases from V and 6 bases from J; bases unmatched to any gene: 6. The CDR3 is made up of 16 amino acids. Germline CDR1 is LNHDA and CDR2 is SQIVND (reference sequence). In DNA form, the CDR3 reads TGTGCCAGTAGTAGCGGACTAGCGGGATCAGCCGGGGAGCTGTTTTTT. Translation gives CASSSGLAGSAGELFF.

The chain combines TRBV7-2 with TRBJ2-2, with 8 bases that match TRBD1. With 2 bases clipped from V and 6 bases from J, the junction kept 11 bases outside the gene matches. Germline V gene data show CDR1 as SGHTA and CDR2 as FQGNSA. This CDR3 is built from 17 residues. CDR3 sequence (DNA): TGTGCCAGCAGCTTACCCCTCGGCCAGGGGGCTTCCGGGGAGCTGTTTTTT. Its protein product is CASSLPLGQGASGELFF.

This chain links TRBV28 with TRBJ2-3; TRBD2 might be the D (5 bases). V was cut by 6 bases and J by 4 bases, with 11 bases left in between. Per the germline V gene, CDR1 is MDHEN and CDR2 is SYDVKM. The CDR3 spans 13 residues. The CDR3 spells CASSPGLPDTQYF. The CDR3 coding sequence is TGTGCCAGCAGCCCAGGACTGCCAGATACGCAGTATTTT. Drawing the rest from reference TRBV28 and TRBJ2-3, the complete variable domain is DVKVTQSSRYLVKRTGEKVFLECVQDMDHENMFWYRQDPGLGLRLIYFSYDVKMKEKGDIPEGYSVSREKKERFSLILESASTNQTSMYLCASSPGLPDTQYFGPGTRLTVL.

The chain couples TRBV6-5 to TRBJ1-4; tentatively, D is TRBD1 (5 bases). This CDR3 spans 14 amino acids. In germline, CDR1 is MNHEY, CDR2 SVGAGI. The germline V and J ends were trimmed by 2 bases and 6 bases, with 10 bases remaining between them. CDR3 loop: CASSYADSHEKLFF. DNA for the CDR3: TGTGCCAGCAGTTACGCCGACAGCCATGAAAAACTGTTTTTT.

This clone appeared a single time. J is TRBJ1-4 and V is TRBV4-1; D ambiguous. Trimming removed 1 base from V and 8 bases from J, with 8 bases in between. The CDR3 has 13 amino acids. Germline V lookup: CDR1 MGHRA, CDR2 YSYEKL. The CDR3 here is CASSQVSREKLFF. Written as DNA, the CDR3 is TGCGCCAGCAGCCAAGTCAGTCGCGAAAAACTGTTTTTT.

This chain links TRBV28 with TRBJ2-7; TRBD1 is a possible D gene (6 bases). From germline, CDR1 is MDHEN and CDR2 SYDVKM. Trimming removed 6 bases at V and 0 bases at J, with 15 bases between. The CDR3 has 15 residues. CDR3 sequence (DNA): TGTGCCAGCAGGGACAGTCTAAGCCTCTCCTACGAGCAGTACTTC. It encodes CASRDSLSLSYEQYF.

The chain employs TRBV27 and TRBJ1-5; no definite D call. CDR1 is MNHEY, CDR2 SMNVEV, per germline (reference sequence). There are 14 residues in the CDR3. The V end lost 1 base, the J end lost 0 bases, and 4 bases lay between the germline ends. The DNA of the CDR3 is TGTGCCAGCAGTTTATACTATAGCAATCAGCCCCAGCATTTT. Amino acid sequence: CASSLYYSNQPQHF.

Here the CDR3 reads CASSKAGGYTKLWTEAFF. The CDR3 DNA reads TGTGCCAGCAGCAAAGCAGGTGGATATACTAAATTATGGACTGAAGCTTTCTTT. This rearrangement joins TRBV21-1 to TRBJ1-1. TRBV21-1 is reported as a pseudogene. CDR3 size: 18 residues.

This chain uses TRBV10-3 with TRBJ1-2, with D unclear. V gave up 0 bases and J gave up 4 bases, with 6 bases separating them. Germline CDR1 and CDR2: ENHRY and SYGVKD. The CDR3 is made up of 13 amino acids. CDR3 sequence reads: CAISESSTYGYTF. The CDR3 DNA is TGTGCCATCAGTGAGTCCAGTACCTATGGCTACACCTTC.

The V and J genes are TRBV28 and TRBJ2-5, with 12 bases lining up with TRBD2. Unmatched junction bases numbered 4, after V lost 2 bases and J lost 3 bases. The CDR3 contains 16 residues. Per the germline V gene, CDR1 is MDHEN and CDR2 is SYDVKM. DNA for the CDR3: TGTGCCAGCAGTTTACTAGCGGGAGGGAGGGAAGAGACCCAGTACTTC. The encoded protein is CASSLLAGGREETQYF.

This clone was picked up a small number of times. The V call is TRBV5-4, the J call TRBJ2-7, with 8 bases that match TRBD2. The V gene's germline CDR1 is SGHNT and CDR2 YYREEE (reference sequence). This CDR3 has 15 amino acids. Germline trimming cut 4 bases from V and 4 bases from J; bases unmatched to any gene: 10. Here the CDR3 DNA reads TGTGCCAGCAGCCCCTATCCCAGCGGGAGTTACGAGCAGTACTTC. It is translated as CASSPYPSGSYEQYF.

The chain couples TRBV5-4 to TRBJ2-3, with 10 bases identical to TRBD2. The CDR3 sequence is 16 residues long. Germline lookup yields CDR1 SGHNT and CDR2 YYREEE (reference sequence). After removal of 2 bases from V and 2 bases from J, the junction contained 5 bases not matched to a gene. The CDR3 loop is CASSFGAGGSTDTQYF. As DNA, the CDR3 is TGTGCCAGCAGCTTTGGAGCGGGAGGGTCCACAGATACGCAGTATTTT. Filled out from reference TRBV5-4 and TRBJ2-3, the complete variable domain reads ETGVTQSPTHLIKTRGQQVTLRCSSQSGHNTVSWYQQALGQGPQFIFQYYREEENGRGNFPPRFSGLQFPNYSSELNVNALELDDSALYLCASSFGAGGSTDTQYFGPGTRLTVL.

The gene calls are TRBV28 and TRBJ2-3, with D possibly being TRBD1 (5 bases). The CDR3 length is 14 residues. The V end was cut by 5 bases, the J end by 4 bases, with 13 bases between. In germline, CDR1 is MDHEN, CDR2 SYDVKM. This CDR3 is CASSTRQGSDTQYF. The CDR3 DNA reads TGTGCCAGCAGTACCCGCCAGGGCTCAGATACGCAGTATTTT.

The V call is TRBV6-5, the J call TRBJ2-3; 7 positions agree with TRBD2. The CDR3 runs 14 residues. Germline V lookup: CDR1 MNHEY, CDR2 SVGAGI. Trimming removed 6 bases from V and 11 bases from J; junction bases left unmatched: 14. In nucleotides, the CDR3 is TGTGCCAGCAGGGGTTGGGACTACGCACAAGAGCAGTATTTT. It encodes CASRGWDYAQEQYF.

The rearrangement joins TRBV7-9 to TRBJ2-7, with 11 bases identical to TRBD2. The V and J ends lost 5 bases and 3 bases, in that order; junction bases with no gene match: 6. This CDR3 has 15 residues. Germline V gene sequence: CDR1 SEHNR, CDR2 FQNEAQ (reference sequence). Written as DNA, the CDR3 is TGTGCCAGCAGCCAAGGGACTAGCGGAGGCTACGAGCAGTACTTC. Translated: CASSQGTSGGYEQYF.

The DNA for the CDR3 is TGTGCCAGCAGTTTACTAGCTGTATCCTACGAGCAGTACTTC. It encodes CASSLLAVSYEQYF. This rearrangement joins TRBV28 to TRBJ2-7, with D possibly matching TRBD2 (5 bases). CDR3 size: 14 residues. V dropped 2 bases and J dropped 1 base, with 9 bases sitting between them. From germline, CDR1 is MDHEN and CDR2 SYDVKM.

CDR3 in amino acids: CASSDDRGYEQYF. In nucleotides, the CDR3 is TGCGCCAGCAGTGATGACAGGGGATACGAGCAGTACTTC. The chain recombines TRBV10-1 with TRBJ2-5; 8 bases line up with TRBD1. The J call is uncertain, as TRBJ2-7 better fits the DNA end. This CDR3 contains 13 residues. Germline assignment: CDR1 WNHNN and CDR2 SYGVQD (reference sequence).

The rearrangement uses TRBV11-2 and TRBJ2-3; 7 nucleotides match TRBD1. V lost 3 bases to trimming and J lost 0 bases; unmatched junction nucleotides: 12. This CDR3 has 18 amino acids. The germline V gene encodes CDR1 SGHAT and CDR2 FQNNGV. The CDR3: CASSFDRAPVLSTDTQYF. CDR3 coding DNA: TGTGCCAGCAGCTTCGACAGGGCACCCGTACTTAGCACAGATACGCAGTATTTT.

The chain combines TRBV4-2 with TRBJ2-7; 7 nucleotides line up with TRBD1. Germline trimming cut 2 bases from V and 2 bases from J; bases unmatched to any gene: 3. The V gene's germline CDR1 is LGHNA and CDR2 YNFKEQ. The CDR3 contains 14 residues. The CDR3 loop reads CASSQLTGTYEQYF. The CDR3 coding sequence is TGTGCCAGCAGCCAACTGACAGGGACCTACGAGCAGTACTTC.

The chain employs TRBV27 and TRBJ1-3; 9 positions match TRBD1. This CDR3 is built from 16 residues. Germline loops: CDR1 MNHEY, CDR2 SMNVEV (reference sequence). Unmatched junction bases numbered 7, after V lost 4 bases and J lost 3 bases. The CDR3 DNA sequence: TGTGCCAGCAGTTCACTGACAGGGGGTGTTGGAAACACCATATATTTT. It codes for CASSSLTGGVGNTIYF.

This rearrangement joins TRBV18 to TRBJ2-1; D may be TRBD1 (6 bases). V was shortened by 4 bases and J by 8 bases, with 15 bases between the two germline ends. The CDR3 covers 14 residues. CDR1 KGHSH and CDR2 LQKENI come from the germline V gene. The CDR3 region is CASSRDTNRHEQFF. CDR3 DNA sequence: TGTGCCAGCTCACGGGACACAAATAGGCATGAGCAGTTCTTC.

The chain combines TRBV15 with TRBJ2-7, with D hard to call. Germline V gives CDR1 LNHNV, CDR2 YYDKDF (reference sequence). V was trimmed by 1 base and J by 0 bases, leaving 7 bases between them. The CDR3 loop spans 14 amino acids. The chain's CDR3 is CATSRVTASYEQYF. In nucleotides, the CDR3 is TGTGCCACCAGCAGAGTTACAGCCTCCTACGAGCAGTACTTC.

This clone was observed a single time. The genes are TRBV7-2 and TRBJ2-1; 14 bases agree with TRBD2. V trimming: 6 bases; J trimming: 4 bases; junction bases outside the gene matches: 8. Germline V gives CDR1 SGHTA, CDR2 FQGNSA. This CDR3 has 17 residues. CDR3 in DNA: TGTGCCAGCAGATGGGGACTAGCGGGAGAGACTTACAATGAGCAGTTCTTC. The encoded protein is CASRWGLAGETYNEQFF.

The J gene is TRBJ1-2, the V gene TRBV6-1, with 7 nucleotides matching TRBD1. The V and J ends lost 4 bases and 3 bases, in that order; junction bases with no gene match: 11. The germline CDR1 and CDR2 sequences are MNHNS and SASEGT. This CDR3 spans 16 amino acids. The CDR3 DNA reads TGTGCCAGCAGTGGTCCGTCGGACAGGACCGACTATGGCTACACCTTC. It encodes CASSGPSDRTDYGYTF.

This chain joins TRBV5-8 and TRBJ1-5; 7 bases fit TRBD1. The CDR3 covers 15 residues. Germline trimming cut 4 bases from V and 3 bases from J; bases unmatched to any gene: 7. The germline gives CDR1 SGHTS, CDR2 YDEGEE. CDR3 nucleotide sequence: TGTGCCAGCAGCGATCCGACAGGGCTCAATCAGCCCCAGCATTTT. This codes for CASSDPTGLNQPQHF. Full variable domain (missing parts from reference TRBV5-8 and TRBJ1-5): EAGVTQSPTHLIKTRGQQATLRCSPISGHTSVYWYQQALGLGLQFLLWYDEGEERNRGNFPPRFSGRQFPNYSSELNVNALELEDSALYLCASSDPTGLNQPQHFGDGTRLSIL.

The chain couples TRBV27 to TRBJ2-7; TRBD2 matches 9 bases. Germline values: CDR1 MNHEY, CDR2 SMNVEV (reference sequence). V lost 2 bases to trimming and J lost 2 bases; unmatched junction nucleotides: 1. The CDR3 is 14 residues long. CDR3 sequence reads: CASSLGTSPYEQYF. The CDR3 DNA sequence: TGTGCCAGCAGTTTAGGGACTAGCCCCTACGAGCAGTACTTC.